These T cell receptor beta chains were read from a single sample in a study of T cell responses to AZD1222 COVID-19 vaccine. Data came from immunoSEQ multiplex PCR; TCRdb stores just in-frame clones and leaves some out. This sample has some 150,000 clones, with 70% to 90% found just once. Sequencing used peripheral blood, obtained on day 0 of AZD1222 vaccination. Source of these receptors: an adult in good health. The conserved cysteine and the conserved F or W are not part of the CDR3 here. Expanded clones get a size class; other rows say once, few or many, or leave the size out.

clone size: -; V gene: TRBV7-3; CDR3 length: 16; CDR3 protein: ASSRDPGGGRAGSEQF
clone size: -; V gene: TRBV14; CDR3 length: 11; CDR3 protein: ASSLNRAVTAF
clone size: -; V gene: TRBV7-3; CDR3 length: 12; CDR3 protein: ASSFWGPGNEQF
clone size: -; V gene: TRBV7-8; CDR3 length: 13; CDR3 protein: ASSLGGGSGDTQY
clone size: -; V gene: TRBV12-3/TRBV12-4; CDR3 length: 11; CDR3 protein: ASSLGGDYTQY
clone size: -; V gene: TRBV11-1; CDR3 length: 13; CDR3 protein: ASSYTGGDGYGYT
clone size: -; V gene: TRBV5-1; CDR3 length: 11; CDR3 protein: ASSLDQLSPLH
clone size: -; V gene: TRBV4-1; CDR3 length: 12; CDR3 protein: ASSHLSEGGEQY
clone size: -; V gene: TRBV28; CDR3 length: 12; CDR3 protein: ASSFQGATYEQY
clone size: -; V gene: TRBV5-1; CDR3 length: 13; CDR3 protein: ASSRTGEHNSPLH
clone size: few; V gene: TRBV30; CDR3 length: 10; CDR3 protein: AWQGGLYEQY
clone size: once; V gene: TRBV20-1; CDR3 length: 11; CDR3 protein: SASRNLNTEAF
clone size: -; V gene: TRBV2; CDR3 length: 13; CDR3 protein: ASSDQGRVGSEAF
clone size: -; V gene: TRBV15; CDR3 length: 11; CDR3 protein: ATSRTRVYGYT
clone size: -; V gene: TRBV7-9; CDR3 length: 11; CDR3 protein: ASSLAGMPKQY
clone size: -; V gene: TRBV20-1; CDR3 length: 12; CDR3 protein: SASTRGEGTEAF
clone size: few; V gene: TRBV4-3; CDR3 length: 14; CDR3 protein: ASSQDATDRGFGYT
clone size: -; V gene: TRBV7-3; CDR3 length: 18; CDR3 protein: ASSLIAGGRGGDLYNEQF
clone size: -; V gene: TRBV6-5; CDR3 length: 13; CDR3 protein: ASSYSRDRFEKLF
clone size: -; V gene: TRBV6-5; CDR3 length: 13; CDR3 protein: ASSLAEGITGELF